These 2 T cell receptor beta chains came from one sample sequenced in a study of early T cells in non-severe SARS-CoV-2 infection (dated by TCRdb to 2020 to 2023). Libraries were made using 5' RACE. Sequencing instrument: NextSeq 500. TCRdb trimmed the raw reads at Q25, called clones with MiXCR and kept productive beta chains. CDR3 protein sequences are deduplicated, and each keeps its most common genes and DNA. This sample has about 23,000 distinct CDR3 sequences in its table, and 5.3% of those were observed once. Of the sample, approximately 11% falls within the top ten clones. The sequencing sample was made of whole blood. The receptor set was obtained from an adult who was a healthcare worker with PCR-confirmed SARS-CoV-2 infection or an uninfected control (not recorded which).

This clonotype was observed many times. V usage is TRBV20-1 and J usage is TRBJ2-1, with 10 bases identical to TRBD2. The CDR3 extends over 15 amino acids. Looked up from germline, CDR1 is DFQATT and CDR2 is SNEGSKA (reference sequence). J was trimmed by 7 bases and V by 7 bases; bases with no gene match: 13. The CDR3 region has the DNA TGCAGTGTCCCAGCGGGAGGGGCAGCTTATAATGAGCAGTTCTTC. Protein sequence: CSVPAGGAAYNEQFF.

The sample holds a few counts of this clonotype. CDR3 loop: CASTRDTTEETQYF. The CDR3, as DNA: TGTGCCAGCACCCGGGACACGACGGAAGAGACCCAGTACTTC. This chain connects TRBV6-2 or TRBV6-3 to TRBJ2-5; D perhaps matches TRBD1 (6 bases). This CDR3 comprises 14 residues. Germline CDR1 reads MNHEY; CDR2 reads SVGEGT. The germline V and J ends were trimmed by 7 bases and 3 bases, with 15 bases remaining between them.